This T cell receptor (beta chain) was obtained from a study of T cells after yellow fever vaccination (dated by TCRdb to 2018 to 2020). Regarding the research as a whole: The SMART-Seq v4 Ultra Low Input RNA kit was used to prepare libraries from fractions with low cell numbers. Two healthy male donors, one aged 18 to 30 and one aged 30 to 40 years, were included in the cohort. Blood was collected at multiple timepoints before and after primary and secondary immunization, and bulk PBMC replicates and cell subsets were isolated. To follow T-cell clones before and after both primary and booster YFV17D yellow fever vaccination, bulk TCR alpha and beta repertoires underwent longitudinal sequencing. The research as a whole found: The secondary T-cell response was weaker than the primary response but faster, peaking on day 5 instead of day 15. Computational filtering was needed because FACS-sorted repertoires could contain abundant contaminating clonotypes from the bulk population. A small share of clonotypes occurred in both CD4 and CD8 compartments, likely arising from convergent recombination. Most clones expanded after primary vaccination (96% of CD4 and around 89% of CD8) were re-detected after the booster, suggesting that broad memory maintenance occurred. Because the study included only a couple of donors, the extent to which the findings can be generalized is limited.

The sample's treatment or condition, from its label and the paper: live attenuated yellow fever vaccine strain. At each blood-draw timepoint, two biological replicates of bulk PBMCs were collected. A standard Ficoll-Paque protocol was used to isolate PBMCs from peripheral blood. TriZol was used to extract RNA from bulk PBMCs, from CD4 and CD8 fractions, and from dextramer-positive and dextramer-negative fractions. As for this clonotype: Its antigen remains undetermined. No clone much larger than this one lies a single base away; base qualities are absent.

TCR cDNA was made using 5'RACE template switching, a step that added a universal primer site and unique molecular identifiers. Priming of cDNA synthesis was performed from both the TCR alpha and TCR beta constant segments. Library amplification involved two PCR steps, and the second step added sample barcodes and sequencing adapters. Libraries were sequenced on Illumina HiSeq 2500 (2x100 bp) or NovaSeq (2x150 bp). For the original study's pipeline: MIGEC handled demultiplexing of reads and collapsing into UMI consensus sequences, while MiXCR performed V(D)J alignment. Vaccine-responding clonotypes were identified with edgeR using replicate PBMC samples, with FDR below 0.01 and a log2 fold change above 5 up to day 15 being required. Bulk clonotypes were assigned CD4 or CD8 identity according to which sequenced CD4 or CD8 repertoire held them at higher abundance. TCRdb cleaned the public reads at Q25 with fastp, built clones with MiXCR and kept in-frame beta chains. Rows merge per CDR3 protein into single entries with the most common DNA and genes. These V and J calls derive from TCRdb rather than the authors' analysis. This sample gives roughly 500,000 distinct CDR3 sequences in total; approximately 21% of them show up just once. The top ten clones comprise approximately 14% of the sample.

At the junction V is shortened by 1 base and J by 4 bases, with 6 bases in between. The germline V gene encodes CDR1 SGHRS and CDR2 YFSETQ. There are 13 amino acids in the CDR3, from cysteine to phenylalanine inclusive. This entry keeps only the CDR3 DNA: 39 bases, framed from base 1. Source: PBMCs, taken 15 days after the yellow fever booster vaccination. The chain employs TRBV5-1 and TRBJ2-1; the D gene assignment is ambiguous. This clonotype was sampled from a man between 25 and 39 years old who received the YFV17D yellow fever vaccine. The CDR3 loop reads CASSLTQYNEQFF. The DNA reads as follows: TGCGCCAGCAGCTTGACACAGTACAATGAGCAGTTCTTC.